This record concerns one T cell receptor (beta chain) sequence. The specificity of this receptor is unknown. Base qualities are not at hand, and no much larger clone is one base apart. This sample is part of a study of blood T cell repertoires in COVID-19 (dated by TCRdb to 2020 to 2022). Study-level background: Collaborator samples came from the United States, Italy and Spain and covered acute and convalescent phases of COVID-19. The prospective study material was composed of cDNA or gDNA derived from T cells, B-cell-depleted T cells, or PBMCs. The dataset comprised deeply sampled blood TCRbeta repertoires from subjects exposed to, actively infected with, or recovered from COVID-19. The repertoires were released in a freely available public database intended as a resource for research on the immune response to SARS-CoV-2. Samples came from the ongoing ImmuneRACE study (first 160 participants) plus 1,254 subjects from 6 global collaborators. Nearly every sample came with metadata listing a de-identified subject ID, COVID-19 status, age in years and sex. HLA class I and class II types, where available, came from metadata supplied by the sample provider rather than from assay-based typing. Overall study results and their limits: Clinical and demographic metadata were provided uncurated, with the amount varying by source and participant.

The immunoSEQ Assay, a bias-controlled multiplex PCR, was used to amplify TCRbeta CDR3 regions from genomic DNA. Turning to the authors' computational methods: Nucleated cell counts per sample were estimated from amplification of reference gene primers within the assay. Sequence reads were collapsed and filtered to measure the absolute abundance of every unique TCRbeta CDR3 rearrangement. For each sample, productive Simpson clonality was calculated by taking the square root of Simpson's diversity index across productive rearrangements. The table comes from immuneACCESS by way of TCRdb, which keeps in-frame sequences with V and J called. Part of the clones is missing from these tables; in studies checked, under half for an unresolved V gene and the rest for unknown reasons. That table is the source of V, J and clone size, and D and trimming were worked out from the DNA. The sample includes 350,000 or so clones, with more than 75% observed a single time. The ten top clones hold 0.9% to 1.2% of the sample.

Participants in the prospective study were aged roughly 18 to 90 years, lived in 20 to 25 United States geographic areas, and enrolled through a virtual design. Cohort assignment in the prospective study relied on participant-reported clinical history from a screening survey and a study questionnaire. Recovered participants in ImmuneRACE Cohort 3 were defined as having two consecutive negative NP/OP PCR tests, clearance from a healthcare professional, or resolution of symptoms. Each participant in the prospective study had whole blood, serum and a nasopharyngeal or oropharyngeal swab collected by mobile phlebotomists. Participants in the prospective study had the option to provide additional blood draws and questionnaires over a roughly two-month period. Before DNA extraction, blood samples from the prospective study were shipped at room temperature or frozen. Sequencing was done on a sample of PBMCs or T cells enriched from blood (not recorded which). The source of this sequence is a young woman who had recovered from COVID-19.

The bases read TGTGCCAGCAGCTTGACAGGGCGAAATTCACCCCTCCACTTT. It translates to CASSLTGRNSPLHF. The chain couples TRBV11-2 to TRBJ1-6, and 7 bases in between align with TRBD1. The junction shows trimming of 3 bases on V and 7 bases on J, and the gene matches do not reach 3 bases of it. The CDR3 numbers 14 residues from cysteine through phenylalanine. The CDR3 DNA has 42 bases and is translated from base 1. The germline V gene encodes CDR1 SGHAT and CDR2 FQNNGV.